This TCR beta chain was recorded in a study of blood T cell repertoires in COVID-19. Overall study context: COVID-19 samples from acute and convalescent phases originated in the United States, Italy and Spain. PBMCs, B-cell-depleted T cells, or T cells were the source of the cDNA or gDNA that made up the material.

The CDR3 runs to 13 residues. The V segment lost 4 bases and the J segment 5 bases; nucleotides outside the gene matches: 2. Germline values: CDR1 SGHRS, CDR2 YFSETQ. Study processing details: Reference gene primer amplification in the assay estimated nucleated cell counts. Libraries were prepared by immunoSEQ multiplex PCR; TCRdb keeps only in-frame clonotypes and omits some of them. That table supplies the V and J calls and clone size; D and trimming were determined from the DNA. Here the sample spans some 150,000 clones, just over 85% being singletons. The sample taken for sequencing was peripheral blood. The source is a woman aged 55-69 years with acute or convalescent COVID-19. V and J are TRBV5-1 and TRBJ2-5; 10 nucleotides match TRBD2. CDR3 coding DNA: TGCGCCAGCAGCACACTAGCGGGGGAGACCCAGTACTTC. Protein sequence: CASSTLAGETQYF.